This TCR beta chain was found in a study of T cell responses to AZD1222 COVID-19 vaccine. Overall study findings and caveats: It was only a handful of AZD1222 recipients who were seropositive at baseline.

Measured with immunoSEQ multiplex PCR; TCRdb has only the in-frame clones, and not every one. Here the sample spans about 56,000 clones, 80% to 90% being singletons. This clone appeared a few times. The antigen is unknown. V was pared by 6 bases and J by 4 bases, with 13 bases between. The CDR3 has 14 amino acids. The germline gives CDR1 LNHDA, CDR2 SQIVND (reference sequence). This material consisted of peripheral blood, taken on day 0 of AZD1222 vaccination. The TCR sequence derives from an adult in good health. This sequence joins TRBV19 and TRBJ1-5; D is ambiguous. In DNA form, the CDR3 reads TGTGCCAGTAGAAACATTTTAGGGAATCAGCCCCAGCATTTT. This codes for CASRNILGNQPQHF.